The clone carrying this T cell receptor beta chain was found a few times. The antigen is unknown. This CDR3 is missing its conserved last phenylalanine or tryptophan, likely due to a read error. The DNA is omitted, as the CDR3 cannot be located on it reliably, and the CDR3 follows TCRdb's listing. The entry originates in a study of type 1 regulatory T cells. For the study at large: T-allo10 is a Tr1-enriched, alloantigen-specific CD4 T cell product made in vitro.

TCRdb passed the reads through MiXCR, listing each CDR3 protein once. The table records around 62,000 distinct CDR3 sequences, 63% of them present only once. Germline values: CDR1 MDHEN, CDR2 SYDVKM. With termini counted, the CDR3 has 9 amino acids. This clonotype originated in a human donor in good health. The chain recombines TRBV28 with TRBJ1-4; the table's D call, TRBD1, was not checked against the DNA. The sample consisted of cultured T cells, either the whole culture or a sorted T cell fraction (not recorded which). Subset indicated: Tr1-enriched cell product generated in vitro against host alloantigens. CDR3: CASSLPRVS.